Listed below are T cell receptor beta chains from one sample, sequenced in a study of identical twins. TCRdb fed the 5' RACE reads into MiXCR, producing one record per CDR3 protein. The profile shows approximately 140,000 distinct CDR3 sequences, under 4.5% of them singletons. Sequencing input: memory T cells sorted from blood. Source of these receptors: a man between 18 and 35 years old in good health. Each CDR3 is given with its conserved first and last residue. Fields, in order: V gene, clone size, D gene, J gene, CDR3 DNA, CDR3 protein. The D gene is left open where the match is weak. Sizes are listed as how often the clone was seen (once, few, many) or a class if it is expanded.

v_gene: TRBV19
abundance: few
d_gene: .
j_gene: TRBJ1-5
CDR3nt: TGTGCCAGTAGTACCTCCCAGCGAATGCGCAATCAGCCCCAGCATTTT
CDR3aa: CASSTSQRMRNQPQHF

v_gene: TRBV20-1
abundance: many
d_gene: .
j_gene: TRBJ1-4
CDR3nt: TGCAGTGCTACTGGGTATGAAAAACTGTTTTTT
CDR3aa: CSATGYEKLFF

v_gene: TRBV15
abundance: many
d_gene: .
j_gene: TRBJ2-1
CDR3nt: TGTGCCACCTTAATCAATGAGCAGTTCTTC
CDR3aa: CATLINEQFF

v_gene: TRBV12-3/TRBV12-4
abundance: many
d_gene: .
j_gene: TRBJ2-1
CDR3nt: TGTGCCAGCAGTTTTGGGGTTGGGACAACCTACAATGAGCAGTTCTTC
CDR3aa: CASSFGVGTTYNEQFF

v_gene: TRBV6-5
abundance: many
d_gene: .
j_gene: TRBJ2-1
CDR3nt: TGTGCCAGCAGTTTTATGACGGGAGTGCGCAATGAGCAGTTCTTC
CDR3aa: CASSFMTGVRNEQFF

v_gene: TRBV12-3/TRBV12-4
abundance: many
d_gene: TRBD1
j_gene: TRBJ1-1
CDR3nt: TGTGCCAGCAGTACAACGGACAGGTCTATAGCTGAAGCTTTCTTT
CDR3aa: CASSTTDRSIAEAFF

v_gene: TRBV30
abundance: many
d_gene: TRBD1
j_gene: TRBJ2-1
CDR3nt: TGTGCCTGGACGTTGTCAGGGGGCTACAATGAGCAGTTCTTC
CDR3aa: CAWTLSGGYNEQFF

v_gene: TRBV7-9
abundance: many
d_gene: TRBD2
j_gene: TRBJ2-3
CDR3nt: TGTGCCAGCAGCTTTCCTAGCGGGAGGCCTAGCACAGATACGCAGTATTTT
CDR3aa: CASSFPSGRPSTDTQYF

v_gene: TRBV12-3/TRBV12-4
abundance: many
d_gene: TRBD2
j_gene: TRBJ2-5
CDR3nt: TGTGCCAGCAGTACTAGGACTAGCGGGATCCAAGAGACCCAGTACTTC
CDR3aa: CASSTRTSGIQETQYF

v_gene: TRBV15
abundance: many
d_gene: .
j_gene: TRBJ2-7
CDR3nt: TGTGCCACCAGCAGAGATCGGGCAGCTGACGAGCAGTACTTC
CDR3aa: CATSRDRAADEQYF

v_gene: TRBV12-3/TRBV12-4
abundance: many
d_gene: .
j_gene: TRBJ2-1
CDR3nt: TGTGCCAGCAGTTTAAGTTGGGTGGGCAATGAGCAGTTCTTC
CDR3aa: CASSLSWVGNEQFF

v_gene: TRBV5-1
abundance: many
d_gene: TRBD2
j_gene: TRBJ2-5
CDR3nt: TGCGCCAGCAGCGTGGGGGGACTAGCGGGAGTACAAGAGACCCAGTACTTC
CDR3aa: CASSVGGLAGVQETQYF

v_gene: TRBV12-3/TRBV12-4
abundance: many
d_gene: TRBD2
j_gene: TRBJ2-1
CDR3nt: TGTGCCAGCACTTCTAGCGGGATCTCCTACAATGAGCAGTTCTTC
CDR3aa: CASTSSGISYNEQFF

v_gene: TRBV3-1
abundance: few
d_gene: .
j_gene: TRBJ2-1
CDR3nt: TGTGCCAGCAGCCTTGGGAGTTTGGCGGTCCTCACCCCGTTCTTC
CDR3aa: CASSLGSLAVLTPFF

v_gene: TRBV28
abundance: many
d_gene: .
j_gene: TRBJ1-1
CDR3nt: TGTGCCAGCAGCCGGGTGGGACGGCGGAACACTGAAGCTTTCTTT
CDR3aa: CASSRVGRRNTEAFF

v_gene: TRBV20-1
abundance: many
d_gene: TRBD2
j_gene: TRBJ2-7
CDR3nt: TGCAGTGCTCGGTCCGGGACTAGCGTAACCTACGAGCAGTACTTC
CDR3aa: CSARSGTSVTYEQYF